Following are 15 T cell receptor beta chains from one sample sequenced in a study of cytomegalovirus exposure and HLA in healthy donors. Both 60 Vbeta primers and 13 Jbeta primers went into the PCR. Repertoires were generated with immunoSEQ multiplex PCR, while TCRdb's copy carries only in-frame clones and drops some. The sample consists of approximately 100,000 clones, roughly 70% of them appearing once. The sample consisted of PBMCs. The receptors here all came from a man in his forties or fifties in good health and CMV-seropositive.

This clone was counted a single time. The chain joins TRBV27 to TRBJ1-5, with 7 bases identical to TRBD1. The CDR3 totals 16 residues. Germline V gene sequence: CDR1 MNHEY, CDR2 SMNVEV (reference sequence). V was clipped by 2 bases and J by 5 bases; unmatched bases: 9. The CDR3 bases are TGTGCCAGCAGTTTAGAGAAAAGGGACAGAGATCAGCCCCAGCATTTT. It yields the protein CASSLEKRDRDQPQHF.

The J gene is TRBJ1-1, the V gene TRBV7-9, with TRBD1 matching 7 bases. The V gene's germline CDR1 is SEHNR and CDR2 FQNEAQ (reference sequence). J gave up 6 bases and V 5 bases, and 9 bases lay outside the gene matches. The CDR3 is made up of 14 amino acids. CDR3 amino acids: CASSPPDRAAEAFF. The CDR3 DNA follows: TGTGCCAGCAGCCCCCCCGACAGGGCGGCTGAAGCTTTCTTT.

V usage is TRBV27 and J usage is TRBJ1-4; perhaps TRBD1 as D (5 bases). The CDR3 length is 13 residues. V lost 4 bases, J lost 7 bases, and 10 bases lay in between. Germline CDR1 and CDR2: MNHEY and SMNVEV (reference sequence). CDR3 loop: CASSSGRGEKLFF. In DNA, the CDR3 is TGTGCCAGCAGTTCGGGGAGGGGTGAAAAACTGTTTTTT.

The chain uses TRBV11-3 and TRBJ2-5, with 7 positions matching TRBD1. Germline CDR1 is SGHNT and CDR2 is YENEEA. Unmatched junction bases numbered 5, after V lost 2 bases and J lost 2 bases. There are 15 residues in the CDR3. The CDR3 nucleotides read TGTGCCAGCAGCTTACCCGAGGACAGGCAAGAGACCCAGTACTTC. Amino acid sequence: CASSLPEDRQETQYF.

A single count supports this clone. The genes are TRBV15 and TRBJ2-4; 14 nucleotides agree with TRBD2. V lost 0 bases to trimming and J lost 9 bases; unmatched junction nucleotides: 7. This CDR3 has 17 residues. Germline values: CDR1 LNHNV, CDR2 YYDKDF (reference sequence). In nucleotides, the CDR3 is TGTGCCACCAGCAGAGATGTAGGGACTAGCGGGAGAGGCATTCAGTACTTC. Its protein product is CATSRDVGTSGRGIQYF.

This chain connects TRBV7-3 to TRBJ1-3, with D unclear. The CDR3 extends over 14 amino acids. Per germline, CDR1 SGHTA and CDR2 FQGTGA. V was pared by 4 bases and J by 6 bases, with 13 bases between. The CDR3: CASSSGSGPNTIYF. CDR3 coding DNA: TGTGCCAGCAGCTCCGGGAGCGGTCCAAACACCATATATTTT.

The V call is TRBV30, the J call TRBJ2-5; perhaps TRBD2 as D (6 bases). CDR1 and CDR2 (germline): GTSNPN, SVGIG (reference sequence). Trimming took off 8 bases at V and 5 bases at J, with 18 bases between the two ends. This CDR3 spans 13 amino acids. The chain's CDR3 is CAAMRGIDETQYF. The CDR3, as DNA: TGTGCCGCTATGCGGGGAATCGACGAGACCCAGTACTTC.

The chain uses TRBV19 and TRBJ1-4; D is ambiguous. V lost 7 bases, J lost 5 bases, and 11 bases lay in between. The CDR3 is 13 amino acids. Germline assignment: CDR1 LNHDA and CDR2 SQIVND (reference sequence). CDR3 sequence (DNA): TGTGCCAGTACCCTCGGTTTCAATGAAAAACTGTTTTTT. Amino acid sequence: CASTLGFNEKLFF.

This chain links TRBV29-1 with TRBJ1-2; D possibly corresponds to TRBD1 (5 bases). Trimming left V 3 bases short and J 0 bases short, with 14 bases between. The CDR3 length is 15 residues. Germline CDR1 is SQVTM and CDR2 is ANQGSEA. CDR3 nucleotides: TGCAGCGTTGATGGGAGGGGCCGTGCTAACTATGGCTACACCTTC. This encodes CSVDGRGRANYGYTF. Full variable domain (outside the CDR3, taken from reference TRBV29-1 and TRBJ1-2): SAVISQKPSRDICQRGTSLTIQCQVDSQVTMMFWYRQQPGQSLTLIATANQGSEATYESGFVIDKFPISRPNLTFSTLTVSNMSPEDSSIYLCSVDGRGRANYGYTFGSGTRLTVV.

The chain couples TRBV27 to TRBJ2-7; the match to TRBD2 covers 8 bases. The CDR3 is 15 residues long. Trimming at V came to 3 bases and at J to 0 bases, leaving 4 bases not matched to a gene. Germline assignment: CDR1 MNHEY and CDR2 SMNVEV (reference sequence). The CDR3 DNA reads TGTGCCAGCAGTTTGCGGGGGGCGCACTCCTACGAGCAGTACTTC. Translation gives CASSLRGAHSYEQYF.

The chain links TRBV6-5 to TRBJ2-6; tentatively, D is TRBD1 (6 bases). Trimming took 7 bases from V and 2 from J, leaving 12 bases between them. The CDR3 extends over 15 amino acids. Germline V gene data show CDR1 as MNHEY and CDR2 as SVGAGI. The CDR3 loop reads CASTADRAGANVLTF. CDR3 bases: TGTGCCAGCACTGCGGACAGAGCTGGGGCCAACGTCCTGACTTTC.

This chain links TRBV7-2 with TRBJ1-5; possibly TRBD1 for D (6 bases). The CDR3 consists of 15 residues. Germline V lookup: CDR1 SGHTA, CDR2 FQGNSA. Trimming removed 1 base from V and 4 bases from J, with 11 bases in between. The CDR3 protein is CASSLGDTGNQPQHF. The DNA for the CDR3 is TGTGCCAGCAGCTTAGGCGACACAGGGAATCAGCCCCAGCATTTT.

This clone was observed a single time. The chain recombines TRBV5-1 with TRBJ1-2; D perhaps matches TRBD1 (5 bases). The CDR3 is made up of 15 amino acids. V dropped 0 bases and J dropped 6 bases, with 15 bases sitting between them. Germline V gene lookup returns CDR1 SGHRS and CDR2 YFSETQ. The CDR3 region is CASSLALGTLNGYTF. In DNA form, the CDR3 reads TGCGCCAGCAGCTTGGCCCTCGGGACTCTAAATGGCTACACCTTC. The full variable domain, in which reference TRBV5-1 and TRBJ1-2 provide the parts outside the CDR3, is KAGVTQTPRYLIKTRGQQVTLSCSPISGHRSVSWYQQTPGQGLQFLFEYFSETQRNKGNFPGRFSGRQFSNSRSEMNVSTLELGDSALYLCASSLALGTLNGYTFGSGTRLTVV.

The V and J genes are TRBV27 and TRBJ2-1; weak D call: TRBD2 (6 bases). The CDR3 loop spans 12 amino acids. Germline assignment: CDR1 MNHEY and CDR2 SMNVEV (reference sequence). Trimming took 5 bases from V and 11 from J, leaving 13 bases between them. The CDR3 protein is CASSPLEGKQFF. The CDR3 nucleotides read TGTGCCAGCAGTCCGCTGGAGGGCAAGCAGTTCTTC.

This sequence joins TRBV10-3 and TRBJ1-1, with TRBD1 matching over 7 bases. The J segment lost 1 base and the V segment lost 9 bases, leaving 5 bases of the junction unmatched. Germline CDR1 ENHRY, CDR2 SYGVKD. The CDR3 runs 13 residues. The CDR3 spells CAINDRENTEAFF. In DNA, the CDR3 is TGTGCCATTAACGACAGGGAGAACACTGAAGCTTTCTTT.